The 24 T cell receptor beta chains presented below share a single source sample, sequenced in a study of technical replicates of blood from a handful of donors. Repertoires were generated with immunoSEQ multiplex PCR, while TCRdb's copy carries only in-frame clones and drops some. The sample gives 95,000 to 100,000 clones, around 95% of which show up once; about 0.21% is in the top ten. Sequences were obtained from T cells isolated from PBMCs. Receptors originate from a human donor in good health.

The chain couples TRBV2 to TRBJ1-2, with a tentative D call TRBD1 (5 bases). This CDR3 comprises 11 residues. The germline V gene has CDR1 SNHLY and CDR2 FYNNEI. Trimming removed 9 bases at V and 2 bases at J, with 7 bases between. In nucleotides, the CDR3 is TGTGCCAGGACAGAAAACTATGGCTACACCTTC. This codes for CARTENYGYTF.

A single count supports this clone. The rearrangement joins TRBV2 to TRBJ2-7, with TRBD1 as a possible D gene (5 bases). Trimming shortened V by 7 bases and J by 5 bases, and 15 bases separated the two germline ends. Germline loops: CDR1 SNHLY, CDR2 FYNNEI. This CDR3 has 13 amino acids. CDR3 in amino acids: CASIGRAANEQYF. The CDR3 nucleotides are TGTGCCAGCATTGGCAGGGCCGCAAACGAGCAGTACTTC.

This sequence joins TRBV14 and TRBJ2-7; 9 bases line up with TRBD2. Germline-derived CDR1 and CDR2 are SGHDN and FVKESK. The CDR3 is made up of 14 amino acids. The J segment lost 5 bases and the V segment lost 5 bases, leaving 7 bases of the junction unmatched. CDR3 residues: CASSGLAGLDEQYF. The CDR3 region has the DNA TGTGCCAGCAGCGGGCTAGCGGGACTCGACGAGCAGTACTTC.

This sequence joins TRBV27 and TRBJ2-5; D unresolved. Looked up from germline, CDR1 is MNHEY and CDR2 is SMNVEV (reference sequence). CDR3 length equals 13 residues. V was trimmed by 6 bases and J by 2 bases, leaving 10 bases between them. DNA for the CDR3: TGTGCCAGCAGCCCCCGGTATCAAGAGACCCAGTACTTC. Translating it yields CASSPRYQETQYF.

The chain recombines TRBV9 with TRBJ2-1, with 8 bases that match TRBD1. In germline, CDR1 is SGDLS, CDR2 YYNGEE. With 3 bases clipped from V and 1 base from J, the junction kept 9 bases outside the gene matches. The CDR3 is 17 residues long. The CDR3 nucleotides read TGTGCCAGCAGCGACTCCCCCGGGACAGGATCCTACAATGAGCAGTTCTTC. It specifies CASSDSPGTGSYNEQFF.

This clone was seen once. This chain joins TRBV7-9 and TRBJ1-2; TRBD1 is a possible D gene (5 bases). The length of the CDR3 is 14 residues. Germline CDR1 reads SEHNR; CDR2 reads FQNEAQ (reference sequence). Between the trimmed V and J ends, which lost 5 bases and 4 bases, there was a span of 14 bases. The CDR3 loop is CASSLGSGFYGYTF. The CDR3 DNA follows: TGTGCCAGCAGCCTAGGTTCAGGGTTCTATGGCTACACCTTC.

The chain links TRBV29-1 to TRBJ2-6, with a possible D match to TRBD1 (7 bases). V was shortened by 5 bases and J by 2 bases, with 13 bases between the two germline ends. The germline CDR1 and CDR2 sequences are SQVTM and ANQGSEA. This CDR3 has 15 amino acids. The chain's CDR3 is CSVLGGQTGANVLTF. In DNA form, the CDR3 reads TGCAGCGTTCTGGGGGGACAGACTGGGGCCAACGTCCTGACTTTC.

The rearrangement uses TRBV19 and TRBJ2-7; 8 bases map to TRBD2. Germline lookup yields CDR1 LNHDA and CDR2 SQIVND (reference sequence). The junction had 5 bases not matched to a gene; V was cut back by 3 bases and J by 1 base. The CDR3 spans 15 residues. CDR3 protein: CASSIGLAGSYEQYF. The CDR3 DNA follows: TGTGCCAGTAGTATCGGGTTAGCGGGATCCTACGAGCAGTACTTC.

The V call is TRBV6-1, the J call TRBJ1-2, with a possible D match to TRBD1 (6 bases). The length of the CDR3 is 14 residues. Trimming left V 3 bases short and J 7 bases short, with 15 bases between. CDR1 is MNHNS and CDR2 is SASEGT in the germline V gene. CDR3: CASSERGRSPGYTF. CDR3 nucleotide sequence: TGTGCCAGCAGTGAGAGGGGGAGAAGTCCTGGCTACACCTTC.

J is TRBJ2-5 and V is TRBV28, with D possibly TRBD2 on 6 matching bases. This CDR3 is 16 amino acids long. The germline V gene encodes CDR1 MDHEN and CDR2 SYDVKM. V was trimmed by 6 bases and J by 7 bases, leaving 24 bases between them. The CDR3 loop is CASSVGWTGGRGTQYF. The CDR3, as DNA: TGTGCCAGCAGCGTGGGCTGGACTGGAGGGAGAGGGACCCAGTACTTC.

This clone was seen only once. The chain has TRBV4-1 and TRBJ2-4; 11 bases fit TRBD2. Trimming removed 5 bases from V and 4 bases from J; junction bases left unmatched: 10. In germline, CDR1 is MGHRA, CDR2 YSYEKL. The CDR3 runs 17 residues. CDR3 in amino acids: CASSAGRLAGNKNIQYF. CDR3 sequence (DNA): TGCGCCAGCAGCGCAGGGAGACTAGCGGGAAATAAAAACATTCAGTACTTC.

DNA for the CDR3: TGTGCCAGCAGTTACTCTAGGAGGGTAGAGACCCAGTACTTC. Translating gives CASSYSRRVETQYF. The V gene is TRBV6-5, the J gene TRBJ2-5, with D perhaps matching TRBD2 (6 bases). This CDR3 is built from 14 residues. Trimming stripped 0 bases from V and 4 bases from J, with 9 bases between. The germline V gene has CDR1 MNHEY and CDR2 SVGAGI.

The chain links TRBV4-2 to TRBJ2-4, with D possibly TRBD1 on 6 matching bases. V shed 0 bases and J shed 0 bases, with 15 bases lying between them. Germline V CDR1 and CDR2: LGHNA, YNFKEQ. The CDR3 contains 18 residues. CDR3 sequence reads: CASSQDWGQPLAKNIQYF. As DNA, the CDR3 is TGTGCCAGCAGCCAAGATTGGGGGCAGCCGCTAGCCAAAAACATTCAGTACTTC.

V usage is TRBV19 and J usage is TRBJ1-6, with TRBD1 matching over 7 bases. The ends lost 5 bases at V and 3 bases at J; junction bases unmatched: 4. This CDR3 region has 15 residues. Germline CDR1 and CDR2: LNHDA and SQIVND (reference sequence). The CDR3 here is CASSPRDSYNSPLHF. Written as DNA, the CDR3 is TGTGCCAGTAGTCCCCGGGACAGCTATAATTCACCCCTCCACTTT.

The V gene is TRBV9, the J gene TRBJ2-1; 9 bases are a match to TRBD2. Germline V CDR1 and CDR2: SGDLS, YYNGEE. This CDR3 has 16 amino acids. After removal of 0 bases from V and 6 bases from J, the junction contained 7 bases not matched to a gene. This CDR3 reads CASSVATGGRGNEQFF. Written as DNA, the CDR3 is TGTGCCAGCAGCGTAGCTACGGGCGGGAGGGGCAATGAGCAGTTCTTC.

This clone came up once. The chain employs TRBV5-1 and TRBJ1-2; 8 bases are shared with TRBD1. Germline CDR1 and CDR2: SGHRS and YFSETQ. J was trimmed by 1 base and V by 6 bases; bases with no gene match: 8. CDR3 length: 15 amino acids. CDR3 sequence reads: CASKSGTGDNYGYTF. The CDR3 coding sequence is TGCGCCAGCAAATCCGGGACAGGAGATAACTATGGCTACACCTTC.

This sequence joins TRBV29-1 and TRBJ2-7; perhaps TRBD2 as D (6 bases). This CDR3 comprises 13 residues. CDR1 and CDR2 from the germline V gene are SQVTM and ANQGSEA. V dropped 6 bases and J dropped 7 bases, with 19 bases sitting between them. CDR3 in DNA: TGCAGCGTATTAGACCGGACTATTAGGGAGCAGTACTTC. Translated, it gives CSVLDRTIREQYF.

V and J are TRBV7-9 and TRBJ1-4; perhaps TRBD1 as D (6 bases). Deletions cut 5 bases from V and 7 bases from J, with 17 bases between. Germline lookup yields CDR1 SEHNR and CDR2 FQNEAQ (reference sequence). The CDR3 is 15 residues long. Written as DNA, the CDR3 is TGTGCCAGCAGCACACGGCACCAGGGGTCTGAAAAACTGTTTTTT. Translating it yields CASSTRHQGSEKLFF.

The chain couples TRBV7-9 to TRBJ1-2, with no clear D. The germline gives CDR1 SEHNR, CDR2 FQNEAQ (reference sequence). CDR3 length: 13 residues. Trimming took off 2 bases at V and 2 bases at J, with 6 bases between the two ends. CDR3 nucleotide sequence: TGTGCCAGCAGCTTACAGTTGAACTATGGCTACACCTTC. Its protein product is CASSLQLNYGYTF.

The V gene is TRBV5-1, the J gene TRBJ2-1; 7 bases are a match to TRBD2. The CDR3 loop spans 17 amino acids. V gave up 4 bases and J gave up 1 base; unmatched junction bases: 11. Germline CDR1 reads SGHRS; CDR2 reads YFSETQ. The CDR3 nucleotides read TGCGCCAGCAGCATCAACAGCGGGGACCCTTCCTACAATGAGCAGTTCTTC. Translation: CASSINSGDPSYNEQFF.

As to this clone: Mismatch with germline at one junction end may stem from a read error. The chain is built from TRBV7-9 and TRBJ2-1; 11 bases line up with TRBD2. This CDR3 contains 14 residues. Per the germline V gene, CDR1 is SEHNR and CDR2 is FQNEAQ (reference sequence). CDR3 loop: CASSLAGGSREQFF. In nucleotides, the CDR3 is TGTGCCAGCAGCCTAGCGGGAGGAAGTCGCGAGCAGTTCTTC.

The chain combines TRBV10-3 with TRBJ2-1; 12 bases map to TRBD2. The V segment lost 10 bases and the J segment 0 bases; nucleotides outside the gene matches: 13. The CDR3 covers 18 residues. Per the germline V gene, CDR1 is ENHRY and CDR2 is SYGVKD. This CDR3 is CATRLAGASSGSYNEQFF. In DNA, the CDR3 is TGTGCCACCAGACTAGCGGGAGCTTCATCGGGCTCCTACAATGAGCAGTTCTTC.

This rearrangement joins TRBV29-1 to TRBJ2-1; possible D gene TRBD2, 5 bases. The CDR3 covers 16 residues. Trimming removed 2 bases from V and 3 bases from J, with 17 bases in between. Germline lookup yields CDR1 SQVTM and CDR2 ANQGSEA. CDR3 sequence: CSVESFRGKNYNEQFF. CDR3 bases: TGCAGCGTTGAATCGTTCCGGGGAAAGAACTACAATGAGCAGTTCTTC.

This rearrangement joins TRBV6-1 to TRBJ1-5; unclear D gene. CDR3 length equals 15 residues. Germline-derived CDR1 and CDR2 are MNHNS and SASEGT. With 0 bases removed from V and 7 bases from J, the gap between germline ends came to 13 bases. As DNA, the CDR3 is TGTGCCAGCAGTGAAGCTGGAGGGAACTGGCAGCCCCAGCATTTT. It translates to CASSEAGGNWQPQHF.